The T cell receptor beta chain under discussion was sequenced for a study of control samples from healthy donors and cancer patients. Clones were read by immunoSEQ multiplex PCR, and TCRdb kept only the in-frame ones, dropping some. The table lists roughly 120,000 clones, approximately 90% of them singletons. There are 15 residues in the CDR3. After removal of 5 bases from V and 7 bases from J, the junction contained 9 bases not matched to a gene. Germline CDR1 MNHNY, CDR2 SVGAGI (reference sequence). Sequenced sample: blood. The sequence derives from a man aged 40-50 years in good health. J is TRBJ2-2 and V is TRBV6-6; 8 positions agree with TRBD2. CDR3 nucleotide sequence: TGTGCCAGCAGTGGGGCGGGACTAGATTTCGGGGAGCTGTTTTTT. Translating gives CASSGAGLDFGELFF.